This T cell receptor (beta chain) emerged from a study of Graves' ophthalmopathy and Graves' hyperthyroidism. This clonotype has a count of ten or more. Its target is not known. Study observations and caveats: Stable hyperthyroidism and ophthalmopathy were told apart by a 13-signature model, which achieved almost 90% sensitivity and over 65% specificity.

The germline CDR1 and CDR2 sequences are SGHAT and FQNNGV. V was clipped by 5 bases and J by 5 bases; unmatched bases: 10. This CDR3 has 15 residues. The study amplified TCR beta CDR3 regions using RNA transcripts. HTBI-primed RT-PCR formed the first round, and a multiplex PCR formed the second. From the multiplex PCR reads, TCRdb called clonotypes with MiXCR, one entry per CDR3 protein. The data contain 300,000 to 450,000 distinct CDR3 sequences, 17% of them seen just once; the ten biggest clones take up roughly 2.4%. V usage is TRBV11-2 and J usage is TRBJ2-5, with TRBD2 matching over 8 bases. Sample: peripheral blood. The receptor comes from an adult woman with stable Graves' hyperthyroidism. CDR3 residues: CASSAEAGVRETQYF. The CDR3 bases are TGTGCCAGCAGCGCGGAAGCGGGAGTTCGGGAGACCCAGTACTTC.